These 5 T cell receptor beta chains share one sample of origin, sequenced in a study of cytomegalovirus exposure and HLA in healthy donors. A multiplex PCR was run with 60 Vbeta primers and 13 Jbeta primers. The table came from immunoSEQ multiplex PCR; TCRdb's copy has only in-frame clones and leaves some out. The table includes roughly 200,000 clones, 70% to 90% detected once. Sequenced: PBMCs. The receptors shown here come from a young man in good health and CMV-seronegative.

This clone has just a few counts. This chain joins TRBV7-2 and TRBJ2-3; the match to TRBD1 covers 10 bases. The CDR3 consists of 15 residues. The trim removed 4 bases at V and 5 bases at J, leaving 6 bases unmatched. Germline CDR1 and CDR2: SGHTA and FQGNSA. CDR3 bases: TGTGCCAGCAGCTCCGGGACAGGGGATCTAGATACGCAGTATTTT. It is translated as CASSSGTGDLDTQYF. The entire variable domain, with the rest obtained from reference TRBV7-2 and TRBJ2-3, is as follows: GAGVSQSPSNKVTEKGKDVELRCDPISGHTALYWYRQSLGQGLEFLIYFQGNSAPDKSGLPSDRFSAERTGGSVSTLTIQRTQQEDSAVYLCASSSGTGDLDTQYFGPGTRLTVL.

The chain joins TRBV7-2 to TRBJ1-6; maybe TRBD1 (5 bases). The CDR3 runs to 15 residues. CDR1 is SGHTA, CDR2 FQGNSA, per germline. V was trimmed by 1 base and J by 6 bases, leaving 10 bases between them. CDR3 in amino acids: CASSLEQAINSPLHF. CDR3 in DNA: TGTGCCAGCAGCTTAGAACAGGCAATTAATTCACCCCTCCACTTT. Drawing the rest from reference TRBV7-2 and TRBJ1-6, the complete variable domain is GAGVSQSPSNKVTEKGKDVELRCDPISGHTALYWYRQSLGQGLEFLIYFQGNSAPDKSGLPSDRFSAERTGGSVSTLTIQRTQQEDSAVYLCASSLEQAINSPLHFGNGTRLTVT.

The chain employs TRBV7-2 and TRBJ1-3, with D possibly matching TRBD1 (6 bases). Germline V gene data show CDR1 as SGHTA and CDR2 as FQGNSA. The CDR3 runs 15 residues. V was pared by 4 bases and J by 6 bases, with 16 bases between. The CDR3 DNA reads as TGTGCCAGCAGCTCTTACCCACCGGGACAAAACACCATATATTTT. Protein: CASSSYPPGQNTIYF.

The rearrangement uses TRBV11-3 and TRBJ2-3; 8 bases fit TRBD2. Trimming removed 5 bases from V and 7 bases from J; junction bases left unmatched: 14. This CDR3 spans 16 amino acids. Germline CDR1 and CDR2: SGHNT and YENEEA. CDR3 nucleotides: TGTGCCAGCAGCCACCGGGGAGAGGGCGGGGGGAATACGCAGTATTTT. It is translated as CASSHRGEGGGNTQYF.

This chain connects TRBV9 to TRBJ1-3; D might be TRBD1 (6 bases). CDR1 SGDLS and CDR2 YYNGEE come from the germline V gene. CDR3 size: 15 residues. The V end was cut by 3 bases, the J end by 4 bases, with 14 bases between. Here the CDR3 reads CASSEARGAGNTIYF. The CDR3, as DNA: TGTGCCAGCAGCGAGGCCCGGGGGGCGGGAAACACCATATATTTT.